This passage covers 14 T cell receptor beta chains from one sample sequenced in a study of cytomegalovirus exposure and HLA in healthy donors. This PCR relied on a set of 60 Vbeta primers and 13 Jbeta primers. The table came from immunoSEQ multiplex PCR; TCRdb's copy has only in-frame clones and leaves some out. The sample lists about 130,000 clones, 70% to 80% occurring once. Sequencing used PBMCs. Receptors originate from a man aged 18-30 years in good health and CMV-seronegative.

This clone was counted a single time. The CDR3 reads CASSLASAGGLYDTDTQYF. The CDR3 DNA sequence: TGCGCCAGCAGCTTGGCCAGTGCGGGAGGGTTATATGACACAGATACGCAGTATTTT. V is TRBV5-1 and J is TRBJ2-3; 9 bases are a match to TRBD2. Losses at the gene ends were 0 bases for V and 2 bases for J; bases not matched to a gene: 13. The CDR3 is 19 amino acids. CDR1 SGHRS and CDR2 YFSETQ come from the germline V gene.

The CDR3: CASSISWALSYEQYF. The CDR3 DNA is TGTGCCAGTAGTATAAGCTGGGCGCTATCCTACGAGCAGTACTTC. The V gene is TRBV19, the J gene TRBJ2-7; D gene ambiguous. V lost 2 bases, J lost 1 base, and 12 bases lay in between. Germline CDR1 is LNHDA and CDR2 is SQIVND (reference sequence). The CDR3 sequence is 15 residues long.

V and J are TRBV18 and TRBJ2-3, with 10 bases lining up with TRBD2. The ends lost 2 bases at V and 1 base at J; junction bases unmatched: 12. The CDR3 loop spans 19 amino acids. Germline V gives CDR1 KGHSH, CDR2 LQKENI. The CDR3, as DNA: TGTGCCAGCTCACCATTGGGGACTAGCGTAAATCGGGGCACAGATACGCAGTATTTT. Translated, it gives CASSPLGTSVNRGTDTQYF.

CDR3 region: CASSFDLRRRNTIYF. CDR3 DNA sequence: TGTGCCAGCAGTTTCGATTTGCGGAGACGAAACACCATATATTTT. This chain uses TRBV27 with TRBJ1-3; D is unresolved. CDR3 length equals 15 residues. Per the germline V gene, CDR1 is MNHEY and CDR2 is SMNVEV (reference sequence). Deletions cut 3 bases from V and 5 bases from J, with 14 bases between.

The chain is built from TRBV11-2 and TRBJ1-6; TRBD1 agrees at 9 bases. J lost 7 bases, V lost 2 bases, and 3 bases had no gene match. The germline V gene has CDR1 SGHAT and CDR2 FQNNGV. There are 15 residues in the CDR3. CDR3 sequence (DNA): TGTGCCAGCAGCTTACGAGGACAGGGGAATTCACCCCTCCACTTT. Translation: CASSLRGQGNSPLHF.

V and J are TRBV7-9 and TRBJ2-1; 14 nucleotides match TRBD2. The CDR3 is 17 amino acids. V lost 1 base and J lost 7; bases outside the gene matches: 6. Germline V lookup: CDR1 SEHNR, CDR2 FQNEAQ (reference sequence). CDR3 sequence (DNA): TGTGCCAGCAGCTTAGGTTTAGGACTAGCGGGAGGTAATGAGCAGTTCTTC. Its protein is CASSLGLGLAGGNEQFF.

This clone was recorded a few times. The chain couples TRBV6-1 to TRBJ1-3, with unresolved D. In germline, CDR1 is MNHNS, CDR2 SASEGT. The germline V and J ends were trimmed by 8 bases and 0 bases, with 14 bases remaining between them. The CDR3 has 15 residues. In DNA, the CDR3 is TGTGCCAGCTTACCAAGCGGCAGCTCTGGAAACACCATATATTTT. It is translated as CASLPSGSSGNTIYF.

The V call is TRBV19, the J call TRBJ1-1, with TRBD1 identical over 7 bases. Per germline, CDR1 LNHDA and CDR2 SQIVND (reference sequence). V lost 7 bases, J lost 7 bases, and 21 bases stayed unmatched. The length of the CDR3 is 17 residues. CDR3 protein: CASTPWGSSTGRNEAFF. The CDR3 bases are TGTGCCAGTACCCCGTGGGGTAGTTCGACAGGGCGAAATGAAGCTTTCTTT.

The J gene is TRBJ1-2, the V gene TRBV7-9; 7 positions match TRBD1. There are 16 residues in the CDR3. After removal of 2 bases from V and 0 bases from J, the junction contained 6 bases not matched to a gene. Looked up from germline, CDR1 is SEHNR and CDR2 is FQNEAQ (reference sequence). In DNA form, the CDR3 reads TGTGCCAGCAGCTTACTCGACAGGGTCCCTAACTATGGCTACACCTTC. Translation gives CASSLLDRVPNYGYTF. The whole variable domain, remainder taken from reference TRBV7-9 and TRBJ1-2, is DTGVSQNPRHKITKRGQNVTFRCDPISEHNRLYWYRQTLGQGPEFLTYFQNEAQLEKSRLLSDRFSAERPKGSFSTLEIQRTEQGDSAMYLCASSLLDRVPNYGYTFGSGTRLTVV.

V is TRBV10-3 and J is TRBJ1-6, with D possibly TRBD1 on 6 matching bases. CDR3 length: 14 residues. The V gene's germline CDR1 is ENHRY and CDR2 SYGVKD. V dropped 5 bases and J dropped 5 bases, with 10 bases sitting between them. The CDR3 DNA sequence: TGTGCCATCAGTAATGGACAGAATAATTCACCCCTCCACTTT. Translated, it gives CAISNGQNNSPLHF.

The chain combines TRBV30 with TRBJ2-3, with 9 bases aligning to TRBD2. The J segment lost 4 bases and the V segment lost 4 bases, leaving 3 bases of the junction unmatched. The CDR3 contains 13 residues. CDR1 is GTSNPN and CDR2 is SVGIG in the germline V gene (reference sequence). The CDR3 loop is CAWKKREADTQYF. For the CDR3, the DNA is TGTGCCTGGAAAAAGCGGGAGGCAGATACGCAGTATTTT.

V usage is TRBV19 and J usage is TRBJ1-1, with D possibly matching TRBD1 (5 bases). In germline, CDR1 is LNHDA, CDR2 SQIVND (reference sequence). V lost 1 base and J 1 base, leaving 13 bases between the germline ends. This CDR3 region has 16 residues. The CDR3 here is CASSIAAGLGNTEAFF. The CDR3 nucleotides are TGTGCCAGTAGTATAGCTGCAGGGCTGGGGAACACTGAAGCTTTCTTT.

This clone has only a few counts. The V gene is TRBV7-9, the J gene TRBJ1-2; no clear D gene. The germline V gene encodes CDR1 SEHNR and CDR2 FQNEAQ (reference sequence). The CDR3 has 12 residues. Trimming removed 5 bases at V and 3 bases at J, with 7 bases between. The CDR3 region has the DNA TGTGCCAGCAGCAACCGGGACTATGGCTACACCTTC. Translated: CASSNRDYGYTF.

The genes are TRBV4-2 and TRBJ2-7; D may be TRBD1 (6 bases). V was trimmed by 0 bases and J by 6 bases, leaving 21 bases between them. Looked up from germline, CDR1 is LGHNA and CDR2 is YNFKEQ. This CDR3 is 17 amino acids long. CDR3 bases: TGTGCCAGCAGCCAAGAGCTGGGGGCCTCAGGTCTGGGCGAGCAGTACTTC. It translates to CASSQELGASGLGEQYF.